The 10 T cell receptor beta chains given below trace back to one sample, sequenced in a study of T cell responses to AZD1222 COVID-19 vaccine. The protocol was immunoSEQ multiplex PCR, while the TCRdb copy is restricted to in-frame clones and leaves out a portion. The sample shows tens of thousands of clones, 80% of them seen only once. The sample consisted of peripheral blood, taken on day 0 of AZD1222 vaccination. These TCRs come from an adult in good health.

The rearrangement joins TRBV28 to TRBJ1-4, with 8 bases lining up with TRBD1. Germline loops: CDR1 MDHEN, CDR2 SYDVKM. V dropped 7 bases and J dropped 1; count of bases not matched to a gene: 8. This CDR3 spans 16 amino acids. CDR3 in amino acids: CASNDRGARTNEKLFF. Here the CDR3 DNA reads TGTGCCAGCAACGACAGGGGCGCCCGAACTAATGAAAAACTGTTTTTT.

CDR3 nucleotide sequence: TGTGCCAGCAGCGTTGGACAGGGGGCTAACGGGGAGCTGTTTTTT. As protein: CASSVGQGANGELFF. V is TRBV7-8 and J is TRBJ2-2; TRBD1 matches at 11 bases. This CDR3 is built from 15 residues. Germline lookup yields CDR1 SGHVS and CDR2 FQNEAQ. V dropped 5 bases and J dropped 7; count of bases not matched to a gene: 6.

This chain joins TRBV6-5 and TRBJ1-3, with a weak D call TRBD1 (5 bases). Trimming cost V 5 bases and J 1 base, with 9 bases left between them. Germline V lookup: CDR1 MNHEY, CDR2 SVGAGI. This CDR3 is built from 14 residues. CDR3 sequence (DNA): TGTGCCAGCAGTCCAGGGTTATCTGGAAACACCATATATTTT. Protein: CASSPGLSGNTIYF.

The genes are TRBV6-1 and TRBJ2-6, with 7 nucleotides matching TRBD1. CDR1 MNHNS and CDR2 SASEGT come from the germline V gene. J was trimmed by 4 bases and V by 2 bases; bases with no gene match: 11. The CDR3 runs to 18 residues. The CDR3 loop reads CASSEISDRRSGANVLTF. Here the CDR3 DNA reads TGTGCCAGCAGTGAAATCTCGGACAGGAGATCCGGGGCCAACGTCCTGACTTTC.

This rearrangement joins TRBV2 to TRBJ2-2; 7 bases map to TRBD1. The CDR3 sequence is 14 residues long. The V segment lost 8 bases and the J segment 4 bases; nucleotides outside the gene matches: 7. Germline V gives CDR1 SNHLY, CDR2 FYNNEI. The chain's CDR3 is CASLRDSTTGELFF. DNA of the CDR3: TGTGCCAGCCTTCGGGACAGCACCACCGGGGAGCTGTTTTTT.

The chain combines TRBV5-8 with TRBJ2-7, with D perhaps given as TRBD1 or TRBD2 (5 bases each). Germline V lookup: CDR1 SGHTS, CDR2 YDEGEE. V lost 3 bases, J lost 5 bases, and 21 bases lay in between. The CDR3 totals 16 residues. The CDR3 bases are TGTGCCAGCAGCTATGACGGGGCAGAACACCTCAACGAGCAGTACTTC. Translating it yields CASSYDGAEHLNEQYF.

This clone was seen a few times. This sequence joins TRBV19 and TRBJ1-1; D is possibly TRBD1 (5 bases). The germline V and J ends were trimmed by 6 bases and 4 bases, with 12 bases remaining between them. The CDR3 is 13 residues long. Germline CDR1 and CDR2: LNHDA and SQIVND (reference sequence). CDR3 nucleotides: TGTGCCAGTAGCCCCGGGGGAGTCACTGAAGCTTTCTTT. This encodes CASSPGGVTEAFF. Drawing the rest from reference TRBV19 and TRBJ1-1, the complete variable domain is DGGITQSPKYLFRKEGQNVTLSCEQNLNHDAMYWYRQDPGQGLRLIYYSQIVNDFQKGDIAEGYSVSREKKESFPLTVTSAQKNPTAFYLCASSPGGVTEAFFGQGTRLTVV.

The chain is built from TRBV28 and TRBJ2-1; 9 bases are a match to TRBD1. The CDR3 is 15 residues long. The junction had 11 bases not matched to a gene; V was cut back by 5 bases and J by 9 bases. Germline V gene lookup returns CDR1 MDHEN and CDR2 SYDVKM. Here the CDR3 reads CASSLRGTGITEQFF. The DNA of the CDR3 is TGTGCCAGCAGTCTACGAGGGACAGGGATTACTGAGCAGTTCTTC. Supplemented by reference TRBV28 and TRBJ2-1, the full variable domain reads DVKVTQSSRYLVKRTGEKVFLECVQDMDHENMFWYRQDPGLGLRLIYFSYDVKMKEKGDIPEGYSVSREKKERFSLILESASTNQTSMYLCASSLRGTGITEQFFGPGTRLTVL.

This chain joins TRBV27 and TRBJ2-1, with D perhaps matching TRBD1 (6 bases). Germline V gives CDR1 MNHEY, CDR2 SMNVEV (reference sequence). V dropped 6 bases and J dropped 8 bases, with 11 bases sitting between them. The CDR3 contains 12 residues. CDR3 DNA: TGTGCCAGCAGCGACCACAGGGATGAGCAGTTCTTC. Protein: CASSDHRDEQFF.

V is TRBV18 and J is TRBJ1-2; D ambiguous. CDR3 length: 15 amino acids. The V and J ends lost 4 bases and 6 bases respectively, with 18 bases between them. CDR1 is KGHSH and CDR2 is LQKENI in the germline V gene. The CDR3: CASSLLTHKEDGYTF. As DNA, the CDR3 is TGTGCCAGCTCACTACTGACCCATAAGGAGGATGGCTACACCTTC.